The count of the clone carrying this T cell receptor beta chain is one. This table comes from immunoSEQ multiplex PCR, and its TCRdb copy is limited to in-frame clones, with some not included. The sample has about 89,000 clones, about nine tenths seen once. The sample originates from a study of control samples from healthy donors and cancer patients. Germline CDR1 and CDR2: SGHRS and YFSETQ. The CDR3 is made up of 17 amino acids. The V end was cut by 2 bases, the J end by 7 bases, with 21 bases between. This sequence was found in a man younger than 40 in good health. The sequenced sample was blood. V is TRBV5-1 and J is TRBJ2-2, with D maybe TRBD1 (6 bases). Here the CDR3 DNA reads TGCGCCAGCAGCTTCCGACAGGCTACCGAGAAGGTCGGGGAGCTGTTTTTT. Encoded protein: CASSFRQATEKVGELFF.